The T cell receptor beta chain described here comes from a study of graft-versus-host responses after intestinal transplantation. At the level of the study: Transplants given to recipients were multivisceral, liver-intestinal, or isolated intestinal. All recipients got anti-thymocyte globulin induction, then tacrolimus and steroids for around three years.

Of note for this clone: Its antigen is currently unknown. Germline is not matched at one junction end, which may reflect a read error.

The CDR3 loop spans 13 amino acids. From germline, CDR1 is MDHEN and CDR2 SYDVKM. Measured with immunoSEQ multiplex PCR; TCRdb has only the in-frame clones, and not every one. This table has roughly 96,000 clones, 90% to 95% appearing once. The chain has TRBV28 and TRBJ1-1; TRBD1 might be the D (6 bases). The specimen comprised unstimulated CD8+ T cells sorted from spleen or lymph node cells, sampled before intestinal transplant. This receptor was identified in a human donor who received an intestinal transplant. The DNA of the CDR3 is TGTGCCAGTAGTTTGGGGGGGGGCTCTGAAGCTTTCTTT. It translates to CASSLGGGSEAFF.